These 31 T cell receptor beta chains were all obtained from the same sample, sequenced in a study of cytomegalovirus exposure and HLA in healthy donors. A multiplex PCR was run with 60 Vbeta primers and 13 Jbeta primers. Clones were read by immunoSEQ multiplex PCR, and TCRdb kept only the in-frame ones, dropping some. This listing includes around 150,000 clones. What was sequenced was PBMCs. These receptors were collected from a man aged 40-49 years in good health and CMV-seronegative.

V and J are TRBV4-3 and TRBJ1-2, with 9 bases fitting TRBD1. Germline CDR1 LGHNA, CDR2 YSLEER. The V gene end was trimmed by 1 base and the J gene end by 0 bases; junction bases not matched to a gene: 0. The CDR3 length is 15 residues. CDR3 sequence (DNA): TGCGCCAGCAGCCAAGGGGACAGGGCTAACTATGGCTACACCTTC. This encodes CASSQGDRANYGYTF.

This chain links TRBV11-3 with TRBJ2-7, with 7 positions matching TRBD2. Germline-derived CDR1 and CDR2 are SGHNT and YENEEA. V lost 5 bases, J lost 8 bases, and 6 bases stayed unmatched. The CDR3 spans 12 residues. CDR3 protein: CASSLRGEQQYF. The CDR3 DNA follows: TGTGCCAGCAGCCTACGGGGGGAACAGCAGTACTTC.

CDR3 DNA sequence: TGTGCCAGCAGTTTTCAGGGGCGCGACACTGAAGCTTTCTTT. Its protein is CASSFQGRDTEAFF. This chain connects TRBV27 to TRBJ1-1, with D possibly TRBD1 on 6 matching bases. Trimming took off 3 bases at V and 3 bases at J, with 11 bases between the two ends. The CDR3 covers 14 residues. Germline V gene lookup returns CDR1 MNHEY and CDR2 SMNVEV (reference sequence).

Written as DNA, the CDR3 is TGTGCCAGCAGTTACTCGGCAGGTGGGGATACGCAGTATTTT. It yields the protein CASSYSAGGDTQYF. The chain carries TRBV6-6 and TRBJ2-3, with D unresolved. CDR1 is MNHNY and CDR2 is SVGAGI in the germline V gene (reference sequence). The V end lost 0 bases, the J end lost 6 bases, and 10 bases lay between the germline ends. This CDR3 has 14 residues.

The gene calls are TRBV7-2 and TRBJ1-1; D unclear. V lost 3 bases and J lost 3, with 11 bases in between. The CDR3 contains 14 residues. CDR1 and CDR2 from the germline V gene are SGHTA and FQGNSA. CDR3 region: CASSFDAADTEAFF. The CDR3 DNA sequence: TGTGCCAGCAGCTTCGACGCAGCGGACACTGAAGCTTTCTTT. The variable domain in full, completed from reference TRBV7-2 and TRBJ1-1, reads GAGVSQSPSNKVTEKGKDVELRCDPISGHTALYWYRQSLGQGLEFLIYFQGNSAPDKSGLPSDRFSAERTGGSVSTLTIQRTQQEDSAVYLCASSFDAADTEAFFGQGTRLTVV.

The rearrangement links TRBV9 to TRBJ2-7; a weak D match, TRBD2 (5 bases). The CDR3 extends over 15 amino acids. CDR1 and CDR2 from the germline V gene are SGDLS and YYNGEE. V lost 0 bases, J lost 0 bases, and 10 bases lay in between. The DNA of the CDR3 is TGTGCCAGCAGCGTAGAGCCGGGAAGCTCCTACGAGCAGTACTTC. Translation: CASSVEPGSSYEQYF.

The V and J genes are TRBV5-8 and TRBJ2-7; TRBD2 matches 8 bases. V shed 5 bases and J 2 bases; nucleotides not matched to a gene: 9. This CDR3 comprises 15 residues. CDR1 and CDR2 from the germline V gene are SGHTS and YDEGEE. CDR3 DNA: TGTGCCAGCAGGGCGAGCGGGGGAAACGCCTACGAGCAGTACTTC. Amino acids: CASRASGGNAYEQYF.

The chain links TRBV28 to TRBJ1-6; 11 bases line up with TRBD1. V shed 2 bases and J 10 bases; nucleotides not matched to a gene: 4. Looked up from germline, CDR1 is MDHEN and CDR2 is SYDVKM. The CDR3 spans 15 residues. The CDR3 region has the DNA TGTGCCAGCAGTTTAGGGGACAGGGGGATCTCACCCCTCCACTTT. This codes for CASSLGDRGISPLHF. The full variable domain, with the rest looked up from reference TRBV28 and TRBJ1-6, is DVKVTQSSRYLVKRTGEKVFLECVQDMDHENMFWYRQDPGLGLRLIYFSYDVKMKEKGDIPEGYSVSREKKERFSLILESASTNQTSMYLCASSLGDRGISPLHFGNGTRLTVT.

The CDR3 DNA sequence: TGCAGCGTTGGGGAGGATACGCAGTATTTT. Protein: CSVGEDTQYF. V gene TRBV29-1 combines with J gene TRBJ2-3, with a possible D match to TRBD2 (5 bases). CDR3 length: 10 residues. Germline CDR1 reads SQVTM; CDR2 reads ANQGSEA. V was shortened by 4 bases and J by 6 bases, with 5 bases between the two germline ends.

This chain joins TRBV7-7 and TRBJ2-1; TRBD1 might be the D (6 bases). The V and J ends lost 5 bases and 2 bases respectively, with 13 bases between them. The CDR3 consists of 15 residues. Germline V gene lookup returns CDR1 SSHAT and CDR2 FNYEAQ (reference sequence). The CDR3: CASSPGTRPYNEQFF. CDR3 in DNA: TGTGCCAGCAGCCCAGGGACACGGCCCTACAATGAGCAGTTCTTC.

V and J are TRBV25-1 and TRBJ2-7, with 7 bases lining up with TRBD1. This CDR3 region has 14 residues. J was trimmed by 3 bases and V by 4 bases; bases with no gene match: 6. Germline CDR1 MGHDK, CDR2 SYGVNS. Written as DNA, the CDR3 is TGTGCCAGCAGTGTTACAGGGGTGCGCTACGAGCAGTACTTC. Translated, it gives CASSVTGVRYEQYF.

The rearrangement uses TRBV6-1 and TRBJ2-7; 8 nucleotides line up with TRBD1. The CDR3 contains 14 residues. Germline trimming cut 8 bases from V and 5 bases from J; bases unmatched to any gene: 11. Germline V lookup: CDR1 MNHNS, CDR2 SASEGT. The CDR3 nucleotides are TGTGCCAGCCGGCTCGGACAGGGCTTCAACGAGCAGTACTTC. Translating gives CASRLGQGFNEQYF.

V and J are TRBV5-1 and TRBJ2-1; 8 positions match TRBD1. Trimming at V came to 4 bases and at J to 5 bases, leaving 14 bases not matched to a gene. CDR1 SGHRS and CDR2 YFSETQ come from the germline V gene. This CDR3 contains 17 residues. The CDR3 protein is CASSPQPGQVRNNEQFF. CDR3 nucleotides: TGCGCCAGCAGCCCTCAACCGGGACAGGTGAGAAACAATGAGCAGTTCTTC.

The V gene is TRBV28, the J gene TRBJ1-4; 9 positions agree with TRBD1. Germline-derived CDR1 and CDR2 are MDHEN and SYDVKM. V lost 2 bases, J lost 6 bases, and 4 bases stayed unmatched. The CDR3 spans 15 residues. Here the CDR3 DNA reads TGTGCCAGCAGTTTAATGGGACAGGGTTATGAAAAACTGTTTTTT. This sequence encodes CASSLMGQGYEKLFF.

In regard to this clone: At one end, the junction sequence differs from germline, possibly due to a read error. At the DNA level, this CDR3 is encoded by other sequences in the same sample as well. The J gene is TRBJ1-1, the V gene TRBV10-3; TRBD1 matches 7 bases. Per the germline V gene, CDR1 is ENHRY and CDR2 is SYGVKD. The CDR3 sequence is 13 residues long. The CDR3 DNA reads TGTGCCATCAGTAGGACAGGCAACACCGAAGCTTTCTTT. This translates into CAISRTGNTEAFF.

The V and J genes are TRBV4-3 and TRBJ1-1, with a possible D match to TRBD1 (5 bases). The CDR3 runs 14 residues. Between the trimmed V and J ends, which lost 1 base and 8 bases, there was a span of 14 bases. Germline V CDR1 and CDR2: LGHNA, YSLEER. The CDR3 region is CASSQGLGQGEAFF. The CDR3 region has the DNA TGCGCCAGCAGCCAAGGCCTGGGGCAGGGCGAAGCTTTCTTT.

The chain employs TRBV25-1 and TRBJ1-5; D is uncertain. Trimming pared 2 bases from V and 0 bases from J, leaving 17 bases between. The CDR3 is 18 amino acids. CDR1 is MGHDK and CDR2 is SYGVNS in the germline V gene. For the CDR3, the DNA is TGTGCCAGCAGTGAACCTTCTTCGCGGCTTCTTAGCAATCAGCCCCAGCATTTT. Residues: CASSEPSSRLLSNQPQHF.

CDR3 sequence: CASSQGQTNEKLFF. In nucleotides, the CDR3 is TGCGCCAGCAGCCAAGGACAGACTAATGAAAAACTGTTTTTT. J is TRBJ1-4 and V is TRBV4-3, with D possibly being TRBD1 (5 bases). This CDR3 is built from 14 residues. Germline values: CDR1 LGHNA, CDR2 YSLEER. V was clipped by 1 base and J by 2 bases, with 5 bases between them.

V gene TRBV7-9 combines with J gene TRBJ2-2; D gene uncertain. The V end was cut by 1 base, the J end by 6 bases, with 6 bases between. Germline CDR1 reads SEHNR; CDR2 reads FQNEAQ (reference sequence). The CDR3 is made up of 13 amino acids. For the CDR3, the DNA is TGTGCCAGCAGCTTAGGATCGGCCGGGGAGCTGTTTTTT. Encoded protein: CASSLGSAGELFF. The variable domain in full, with the rest retrieved from reference TRBV7-9 and TRBJ2-2, is DTGVSQNPRHKITKRGQNVTFRCDPISEHNRLYWYRQTLGQGPEFLTYFQNEAQLEKSRLLSDRFSAERPKGSFSTLEIQRTEQGDSAMYLCASSLGSAGELFFGEGSRLTVL.

This chain joins TRBV2 and TRBJ1-3; no definite D call. The CDR3 loop spans 15 amino acids. The germline V gene encodes CDR1 SNHLY and CDR2 FYNNEI. The germline V and J ends were trimmed by 3 bases and 0 bases, with 9 bases remaining between them. For the CDR3, the DNA is TGTGCCAGCAGTGAGTCCGGTTTCTCTGGAAACACCATATATTTT. This codes for CASSESGFSGNTIYF. The variable domain in full, completed from reference TRBV2 and TRBJ1-3, reads EPEVTQTPSHQVTQMGQEVILRCVPISNHLYFYWYRQILGQKVEFLVSFYNNEISEKSEIFDDQFSVERPDGSNFTLKIRSTKLEDSAMYFCASSESGFSGNTIYFGEGSWLTVV.

The chain couples TRBV4-3 to TRBJ2-7, with 7 bases lining up with TRBD1. Germline loops: CDR1 LGHNA, CDR2 YSLEER. V lost 0 bases and J lost 1; bases outside the gene matches: 0. The CDR3 totals 14 residues. The CDR3 DNA sequence: TGCGCCAGCAGCCAAGACAGGGGGTCCTACGAGCAGTACTTC. This sequence encodes CASSQDRGSYEQYF.

This rearrangement joins TRBV19 to TRBJ1-5, with a weak D call TRBD1 (5 bases). The germline V and J ends were trimmed by 10 bases and 2 bases, with 9 bases remaining between them. Looked up from germline, CDR1 is LNHDA and CDR2 is SQIVND (reference sequence). The CDR3 sequence is 12 residues long. As DNA, the CDR3 is TGTGCCACTGAAGGGGGCAATCAGCCCCAGCATTTT. It specifies CATEGGNQPQHF.

The chain recombines TRBV2 with TRBJ2-7; D perhaps matches TRBD2 (5 bases). CDR1 and CDR2 (germline): SNHLY, FYNNEI. Trimming removed 10 bases at V and 2 bases at J, with 18 bases between. CDR3 length: 14 residues. The CDR3 DNA is TGTGCCACCGCACCGGATGCGGGTACCTACGAGCAGTACTTC. Translated, it gives CATAPDAGTYEQYF.

The genes are TRBV5-1 and TRBJ1-1; unclear D gene. Germline V gene sequence: CDR1 SGHRS, CDR2 YFSETQ. Trimming left V 0 bases short and J 1 base short, with 10 bases between. The CDR3 runs 15 residues. In DNA, the CDR3 is TGCGCCAGCAGCTTGGGACACCCTTCGAACACTGAAGCTTTCTTT. It yields the protein CASSLGHPSNTEAFF.

The V call is TRBV19, the J call TRBJ1-3; 7 bases map to TRBD1. V was clipped by 5 bases and J by 3 bases; unmatched bases: 7. Germline CDR1 and CDR2: LNHDA and SQIVND (reference sequence). The CDR3 contains 15 residues. The CDR3, as DNA: TGTGCCAGTAGTGCGCAGGGGGTTGGTGGAAACACCATATATTTT. Its translation: CASSAQGVGGNTIYF.

CDR3 bases: TGTGCCAGCAGCTTAGGTGTACTAGCCCAGGATGAGCAGTTCTTC. It encodes CASSLGVLAQDEQFF. This chain joins TRBV7-2 and TRBJ2-1; D is possibly TRBD2 (6 bases). V was trimmed by 1 base and J by 8 bases, leaving 15 bases between them. This CDR3 has 15 residues. The germline gives CDR1 SGHTA, CDR2 FQGNSA.

The rearrangement uses TRBV2 and TRBJ1-1, with 7 bases aligning to TRBD1. V lost 6 bases to trimming and J lost 3 bases; unmatched junction nucleotides: 16. The CDR3 loop spans 17 amino acids. Germline-derived CDR1 and CDR2 are SNHLY and FYNNEI. The CDR3, as DNA: TGTGCCAGCAGAGTGGGACGACAGGGAGAGGAACACACTGAAGCTTTCTTT. Translated: CASRVGRQGEEHTEAFF.

The chain has TRBV7-9 and TRBJ2-7; 10 bases agree with TRBD1. Trimming at V came to 5 bases and at J to 7 bases, leaving 11 bases not matched to a gene. CDR3 length: 15 residues. The germline gives CDR1 SEHNR, CDR2 FQNEAQ (reference sequence). The CDR3 loop reads CASSPRQGAAYEQYF. Here the CDR3 DNA reads TGTGCCAGCAGCCCCAGACAGGGGGCGGCGTATGAGCAGTACTTC.

The rearrangement joins TRBV28 to TRBJ1-2; perhaps TRBD1 as D (6 bases). With 6 bases removed from V and 9 bases from J, the gap between germline ends came to 41 bases. The CDR3 totals 21 residues. Germline V gene data show CDR1 as MDHEN and CDR2 as SYDVKM. The CDR3 DNA reads as TGTGCCAGCAGCCCGGGACGGGCCTACCGTGGGGGCAAATCGGTATCAAATCGCTACACCTTC. Translated: CASSPGRAYRGGKSVSNRYTF.

The rearrangement uses TRBV11-2 and TRBJ1-6; D is unclear. Looked up from germline, CDR1 is SGHAT and CDR2 is FQNNGV. CDR3 length: 17 amino acids. Trimming took 5 bases from V and 6 from J, leaving 20 bases between them. The CDR3 nucleotides read TGTGCCAGCAGCCCCCGTACGACCGGGTCACTTAATTCACCCCTCCACTTT. Translated: CASSPRTTGSLNSPLHF.

The chain carries TRBV18 and TRBJ1-5; D gene unclear. In germline, CDR1 is KGHSH, CDR2 LQKENI. V gave up 0 bases and J gave up 4 bases, with 16 bases separating them. This CDR3 region has 17 residues. CDR3 in amino acids: CASSPPHSNTLNQPQHF. In nucleotides, the CDR3 is TGTGCCAGCTCACCACCGCACAGCAACACCTTAAATCAGCCCCAGCATTTT.